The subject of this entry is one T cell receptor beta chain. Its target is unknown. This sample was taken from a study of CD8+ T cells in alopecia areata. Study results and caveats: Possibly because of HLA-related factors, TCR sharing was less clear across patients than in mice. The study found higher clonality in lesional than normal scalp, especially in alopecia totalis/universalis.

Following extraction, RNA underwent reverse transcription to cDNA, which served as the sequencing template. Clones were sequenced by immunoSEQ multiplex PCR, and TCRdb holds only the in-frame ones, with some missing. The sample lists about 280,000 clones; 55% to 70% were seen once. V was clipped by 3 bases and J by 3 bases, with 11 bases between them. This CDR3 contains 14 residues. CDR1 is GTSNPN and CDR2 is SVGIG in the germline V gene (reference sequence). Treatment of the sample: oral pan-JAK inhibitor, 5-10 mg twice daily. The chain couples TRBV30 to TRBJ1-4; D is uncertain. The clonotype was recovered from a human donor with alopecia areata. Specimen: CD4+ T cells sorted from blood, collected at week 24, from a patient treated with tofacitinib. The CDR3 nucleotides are TGTGCCTGGAGCCCCGGGATACCTAATGAAAAACTGTTTTTT. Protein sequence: CAWSPGIPNEKLFF.